The 14 T cell receptor beta chains given below trace back to one sample, sequenced in a study of T cell responses to AZD1222 COVID-19 vaccine. Only in-frame clones appear in the TCRdb table, and some are missing; sequencing was by immunoSEQ multiplex PCR. This sample has 55,000 to 70,000 clones, with about three quarters found just once. The specimen was peripheral blood, collected on day 0 of AZD1222 vaccination. All receptors come from an adult in good health.

The chain employs TRBV6-5 and TRBJ2-3; no clear D gene. V was shortened by 6 bases and J by 2 bases, with 3 bases between the two germline ends. The CDR3 is made up of 11 amino acids. Per the germline V gene, CDR1 is MNHEY and CDR2 is SVGAGI. CDR3 DNA: TGTGCCAGCAGATTCACAGATACGCAGTATTTT. Translation gives CASRFTDTQYF.

The rearrangement links TRBV19 to TRBJ2-7; the match to TRBD1 covers 7 bases. Germline V gene data show CDR1 as LNHDA and CDR2 as SQIVND (reference sequence). The CDR3 has 12 residues. V trimming: 5 bases; J trimming: 6 bases; junction bases outside the gene matches: 4. This CDR3 is CASSGNRGEQYF. CDR3 nucleotides: TGTGCCAGTAGTGGGAACAGGGGCGAGCAGTACTTC.

This clone was seen more than once but under ten times. V gene TRBV7-2 combines with J gene TRBJ2-1; 7 nucleotides match TRBD2. Germline V gene lookup returns CDR1 SGHTA and CDR2 FQGNSA. Trimming removed 5 bases from V and 0 bases from J; junction bases left unmatched: 4. There are 15 residues in the CDR3. The CDR3 is CASSPGGNSYNEQFF. As DNA, the CDR3 is TGTGCCAGCAGCCCCGGGGGGAACTCCTACAATGAGCAGTTCTTC.

This clone was counted between two and nine times. This chain uses TRBV7-8 with TRBJ1-3; D gene unclear. The V gene's germline CDR1 is SGHVS and CDR2 FQNEAQ. With 1 base removed from V and 4 bases from J, the gap between germline ends came to 11 bases. The CDR3 has 15 amino acids. The CDR3: CASSLGILGGNTIYF. CDR3 DNA: TGTGCCAGCAGCTTAGGGATTCTGGGGGGAAACACCATATATTTT.

The gene calls are TRBV28 and TRBJ2-3, with TRBD2 matching over 15 bases. V gave up 4 bases and J gave up 7 bases; unmatched junction bases: 3. The CDR3 has 15 amino acids. The germline CDR1 and CDR2 sequences are MDHEN and SYDVKM. CDR3 protein: CASSWTSGGANTQYF. CDR3 bases: TGTGCCAGCAGTTGGACTAGCGGGGGGGCGAATACGCAGTATTTT.

The rearrangement uses TRBV2 and TRBJ1-2, with D perhaps TRBD1 (5 bases). CDR3 length: 13 residues. Germline V lookup: CDR1 SNHLY, CDR2 FYNNEI. V lost 6 bases and J lost 8, with 16 bases in between. CDR3 DNA sequence: TGTGCCAGCAGGTCCAGGGAGGGTCGCGGCTACACCTTC. Its translation: CASRSREGRGYTF.

This chain joins TRBV28 and TRBJ1-2; TRBD1 aligns across 7 bases. This CDR3 is built from 13 residues. With 6 bases clipped from V and 8 bases from J, the junction kept 9 bases outside the gene matches. Germline-derived CDR1 and CDR2 are MDHEN and SYDVKM. DNA for the CDR3: TGTGCCAGCAGGAAAACAGGGGAGGGAGGCTACACCTTC. Protein product: CASRKTGEGGYTF.

J is TRBJ2-1 and V is TRBV19; 10 bases map to TRBD2. Germline V gives CDR1 LNHDA, CDR2 SQIVND (reference sequence). Germline trimming cut 5 bases from V and 0 bases from J; bases unmatched to any gene: 1. This CDR3 has 15 residues. CDR3: CASSPSGSSYNEQFF. The CDR3 DNA reads TGTGCCAGTAGTCCTAGCGGGAGCTCCTACAATGAGCAGTTCTTC.

The rearrangement links TRBV10-2 to TRBJ2-5; D might be TRBD2 (6 bases). CDR1 is WSHSY, CDR2 SAAADI, per germline. The CDR3 is made up of 16 amino acids. The V and J ends lost 2 bases and 0 bases respectively, with 13 bases between them. The CDR3 DNA sequence: TGCGCCAGCAGTGAGGGGGCTAGCGCATACCAAGAGACCCAGTACTTC. It encodes CASSEGASAYQETQYF.

The genes are TRBV5-1 and TRBJ2-3; D is undetermined. CDR3 length equals 11 residues. V lost 4 bases to trimming and J lost 2 bases, with 2 bases between them. The germline V gene encodes CDR1 SGHRS and CDR2 YFSETQ. CDR3 DNA: TGCGCCAGCAGCAACACAGATACGCAGTATTTT. Protein sequence: CASSNTDTQYF.

CDR3 amino acids: CASMRGTFYEQYF. The CDR3, as DNA: TGTGCCAGCATGCGGGGGACCTTCTACGAGCAGTACTTC. V and J are TRBV7-2 and TRBJ2-7, with 7 bases that match TRBD2. The CDR3 spans 13 residues. CDR1 and CDR2 (germline): SGHTA, FQGNSA. J lost 3 bases, V lost 7 bases, and 6 bases had no gene match.

The chain has TRBV12-3 or TRBV12-4 and TRBJ1-6; 7 positions match TRBD1. The CDR3 extends over 13 amino acids. The V segment lost 4 bases and the J segment 9 bases; nucleotides outside the gene matches: 3. The DNA of the CDR3 is TGTGCCAGCAGTTACAGGGGAGGTTCACCCCTCCACTTT. Residues: CASSYRGGSPLHF.

This clone showed up just once. The rearrangement uses TRBV28 and TRBJ1-2, with 12 bases fitting TRBD1. The CDR3 totals 15 residues. CDR1 is MDHEN and CDR2 is SYDVKM in the germline V gene. V trimming: 7 bases; J trimming: 8 bases; junction bases outside the gene matches: 11. The CDR3 region is CASNLRDRGQWGYTF. The CDR3 nucleotides read TGTGCCAGCAACCTCCGGGACAGGGGGCAGTGGGGCTACACCTTC.

The J gene is TRBJ1-1, the V gene TRBV27, with D perhaps matching TRBD1 (5 bases). This CDR3 spans 14 amino acids. Trimming pared 7 bases from V and 1 base from J, leaving 13 bases between. Germline V gene data show CDR1 as MNHEY and CDR2 as SMNVEV (reference sequence). The CDR3 reads CASTRSGGNTEAFF. As DNA, the CDR3 is TGTGCCAGCACGAGAAGCGGGGGGAACACTGAAGCTTTCTTT.